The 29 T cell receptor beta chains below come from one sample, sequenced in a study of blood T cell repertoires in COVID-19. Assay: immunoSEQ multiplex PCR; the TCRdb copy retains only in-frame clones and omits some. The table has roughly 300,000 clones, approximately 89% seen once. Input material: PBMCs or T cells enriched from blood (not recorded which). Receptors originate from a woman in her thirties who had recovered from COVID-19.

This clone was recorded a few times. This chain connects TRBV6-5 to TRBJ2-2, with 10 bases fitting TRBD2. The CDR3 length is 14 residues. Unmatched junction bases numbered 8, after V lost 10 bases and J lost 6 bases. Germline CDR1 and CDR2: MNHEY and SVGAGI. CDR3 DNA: TGTGCCACGACCCGAGCGGGGGGGTCCGGGGAGCTGTTTTTT. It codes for CATTRAGGSGELFF.

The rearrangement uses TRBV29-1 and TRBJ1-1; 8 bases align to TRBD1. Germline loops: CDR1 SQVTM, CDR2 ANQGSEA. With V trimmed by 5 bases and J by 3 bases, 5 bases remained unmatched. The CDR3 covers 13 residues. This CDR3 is CSVRTGRDTEAFF. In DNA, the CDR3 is TGCAGCGTTCGGACAGGGCGGGACACTGAAGCTTTCTTT.

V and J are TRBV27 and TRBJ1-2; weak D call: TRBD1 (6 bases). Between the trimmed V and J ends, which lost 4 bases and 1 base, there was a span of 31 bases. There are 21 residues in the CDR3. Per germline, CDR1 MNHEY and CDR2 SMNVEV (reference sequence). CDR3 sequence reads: CASSSPPKAGGDLNHNYGYTF. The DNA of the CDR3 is TGTGCCAGCAGTTCACCGCCCAAGGCGGGGGGCGACCTCAACCATAACTATGGCTACACCTTC.

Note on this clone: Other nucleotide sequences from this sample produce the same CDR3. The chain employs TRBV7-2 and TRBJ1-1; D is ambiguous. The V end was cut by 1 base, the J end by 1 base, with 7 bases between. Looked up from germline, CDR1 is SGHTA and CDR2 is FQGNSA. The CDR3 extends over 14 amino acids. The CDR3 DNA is TGTGCCAGCAGCTTAGAGCCGGGGAACACTGAAGCTTTCTTT. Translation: CASSLEPGNTEAFF.

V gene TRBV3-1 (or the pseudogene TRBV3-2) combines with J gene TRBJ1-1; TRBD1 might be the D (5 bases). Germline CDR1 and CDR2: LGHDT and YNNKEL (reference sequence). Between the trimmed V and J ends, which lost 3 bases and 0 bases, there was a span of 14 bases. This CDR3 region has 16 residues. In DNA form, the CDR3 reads TGTGCCAGCAGCCAGAAGGGAGGGACGCTGAACACTGAAGCTTTCTTT. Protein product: CASSQKGGTLNTEAFF.

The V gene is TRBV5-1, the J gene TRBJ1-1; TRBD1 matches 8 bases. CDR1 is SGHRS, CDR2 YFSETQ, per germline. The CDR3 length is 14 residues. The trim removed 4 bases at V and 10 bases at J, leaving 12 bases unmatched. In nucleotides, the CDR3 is TGCGCCAGCAGCGAGGACAGGGTCAGAAGGTCAGCTTTCTTT. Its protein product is CASSEDRVRRSAFF.

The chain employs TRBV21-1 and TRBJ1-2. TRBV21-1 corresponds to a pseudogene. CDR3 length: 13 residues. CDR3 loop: CASTKPFREGYTF. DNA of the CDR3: TGTGCCAGCACCAAACCCTTCCGGGAGGGCTACACCTTC.

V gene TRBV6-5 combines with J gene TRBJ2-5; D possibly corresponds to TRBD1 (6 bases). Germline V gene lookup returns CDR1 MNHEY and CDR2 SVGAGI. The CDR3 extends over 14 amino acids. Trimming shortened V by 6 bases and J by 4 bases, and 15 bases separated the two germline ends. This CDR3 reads CASRQSGVGETQYF. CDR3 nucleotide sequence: TGTGCCAGCAGGCAATCAGGGGTAGGAGAGACCCAGTACTTC.

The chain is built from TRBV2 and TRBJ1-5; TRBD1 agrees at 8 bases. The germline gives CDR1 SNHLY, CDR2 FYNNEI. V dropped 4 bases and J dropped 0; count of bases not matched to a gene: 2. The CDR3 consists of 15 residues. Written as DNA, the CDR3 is TGTGCCAGCAGTGTGGGACAGGATAGCAATCAGCCCCAGCATTTT. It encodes CASSVGQDSNQPQHF.

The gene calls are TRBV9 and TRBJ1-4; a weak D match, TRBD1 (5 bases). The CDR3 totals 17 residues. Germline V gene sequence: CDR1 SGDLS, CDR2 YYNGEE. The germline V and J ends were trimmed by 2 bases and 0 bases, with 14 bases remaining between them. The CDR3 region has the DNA TGTGCCAGCAGCGTCGGGTCTGGGGCTGCAACTAATGAAAAACTGTTTTTT. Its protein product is CASSVGSGAATNEKLFF.

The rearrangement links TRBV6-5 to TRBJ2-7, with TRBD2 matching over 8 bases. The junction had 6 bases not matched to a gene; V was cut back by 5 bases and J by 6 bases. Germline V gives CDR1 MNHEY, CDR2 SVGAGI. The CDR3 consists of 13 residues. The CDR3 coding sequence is TGTGCCAGCAGTCAAAGCGGGGGCCCCGAGCAGTACTTC. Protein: CASSQSGGPEQYF.

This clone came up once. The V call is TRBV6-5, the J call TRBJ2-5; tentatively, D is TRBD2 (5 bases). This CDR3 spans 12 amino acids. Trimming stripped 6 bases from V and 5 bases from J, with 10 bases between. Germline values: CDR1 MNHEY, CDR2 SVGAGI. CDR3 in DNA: TGTGCCAGCAGCTGGACTGGGGAGACCCAGTACTTC. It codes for CASSWTGETQYF.

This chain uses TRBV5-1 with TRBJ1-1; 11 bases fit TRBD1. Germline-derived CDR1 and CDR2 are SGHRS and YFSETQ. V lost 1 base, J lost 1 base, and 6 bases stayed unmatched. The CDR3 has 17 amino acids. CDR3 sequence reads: CASSLMGTGGQNTEAFF. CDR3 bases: TGCGCCAGCAGCTTGATGGGGACAGGGGGACAGAACACTGAAGCTTTCTTT.

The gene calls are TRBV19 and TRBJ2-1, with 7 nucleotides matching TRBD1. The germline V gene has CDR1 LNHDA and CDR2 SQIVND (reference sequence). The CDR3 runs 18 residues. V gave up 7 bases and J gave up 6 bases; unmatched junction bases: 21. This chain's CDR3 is CASKTQDQGDGVGNEQFF. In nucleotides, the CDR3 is TGTGCCAGTAAGACTCAGGATCAGGGGGACGGGGTAGGCAATGAGCAGTTCTTC.

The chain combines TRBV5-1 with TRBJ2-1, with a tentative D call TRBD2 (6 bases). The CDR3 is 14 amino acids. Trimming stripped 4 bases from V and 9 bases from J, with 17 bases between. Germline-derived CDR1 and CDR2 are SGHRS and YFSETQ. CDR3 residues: CASSGGLAWGEQFF. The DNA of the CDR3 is TGCGCCAGCAGCGGGGGACTCGCATGGGGTGAGCAGTTCTTC.

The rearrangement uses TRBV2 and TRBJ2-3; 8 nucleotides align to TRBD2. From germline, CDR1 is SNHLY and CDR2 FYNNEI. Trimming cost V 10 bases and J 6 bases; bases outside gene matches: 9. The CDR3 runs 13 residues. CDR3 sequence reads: CANAGGPADTQYF. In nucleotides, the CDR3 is TGTGCCAATGCGGGGGGCCCGGCCGATACGCAGTATTTT.

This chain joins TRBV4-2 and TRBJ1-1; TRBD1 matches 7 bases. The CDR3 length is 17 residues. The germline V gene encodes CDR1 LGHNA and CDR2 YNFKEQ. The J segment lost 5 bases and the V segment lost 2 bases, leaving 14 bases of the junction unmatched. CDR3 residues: CASSQQSGTEFGTEAFF. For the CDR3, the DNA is TGTGCCAGCAGCCAACAATCCGGGACAGAATTTGGGACTGAAGCTTTCTTT.

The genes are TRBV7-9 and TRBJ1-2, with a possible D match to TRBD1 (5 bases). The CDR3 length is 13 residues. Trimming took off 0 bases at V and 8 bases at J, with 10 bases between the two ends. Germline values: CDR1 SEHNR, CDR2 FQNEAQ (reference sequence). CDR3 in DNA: TGTGCCAGCAGCTTAGCGGGACTCCGGGGCTACACCTTC. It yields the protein CASSLAGLRGYTF.

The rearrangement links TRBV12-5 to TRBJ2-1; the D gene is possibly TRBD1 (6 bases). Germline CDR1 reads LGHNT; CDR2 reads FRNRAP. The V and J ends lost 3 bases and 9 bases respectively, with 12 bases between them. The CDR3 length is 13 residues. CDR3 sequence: CASGFMSRGEQFF. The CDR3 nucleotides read TGTGCTAGTGGTTTTATGAGCAGGGGTGAGCAGTTCTTC.

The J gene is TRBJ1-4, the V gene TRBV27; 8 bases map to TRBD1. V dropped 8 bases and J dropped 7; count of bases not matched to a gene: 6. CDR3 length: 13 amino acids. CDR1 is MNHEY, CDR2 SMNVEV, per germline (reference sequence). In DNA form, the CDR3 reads TGTGCCAGCGGAGACAGGGGTTTTGAAAAACTGTTTTTT. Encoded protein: CASGDRGFEKLFF.

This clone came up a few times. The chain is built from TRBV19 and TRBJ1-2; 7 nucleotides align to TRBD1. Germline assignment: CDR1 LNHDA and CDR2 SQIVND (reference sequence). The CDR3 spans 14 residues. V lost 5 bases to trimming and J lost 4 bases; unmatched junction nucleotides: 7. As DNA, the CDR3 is TGTGCCAGTAGTGCCGGGACAGTCTCCTATGGCTACACCTTC. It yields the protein CASSAGTVSYGYTF.

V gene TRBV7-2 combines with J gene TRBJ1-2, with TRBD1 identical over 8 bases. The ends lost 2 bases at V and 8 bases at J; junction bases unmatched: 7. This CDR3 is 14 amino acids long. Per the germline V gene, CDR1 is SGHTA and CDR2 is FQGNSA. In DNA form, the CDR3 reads TGTGCCAGCAGCTTACGCGGACAGGGAATGGGCTACACCTTC. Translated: CASSLRGQGMGYTF.

CDR3 in amino acids: CASSEKLIDTEAFF. CDR3 nucleotides: TGTGCCAGCAGCGAGAAACTGATTGACACTGAAGCTTTCTTT. The J gene is TRBJ1-1, the V gene TRBV9; no firm D call. The V and J ends lost 3 bases and 3 bases respectively, with 12 bases between them. This CDR3 has 14 amino acids. The germline CDR1 and CDR2 sequences are SGDLS and YYNGEE.

The CDR3 protein is CASSLDARRSGANVLTF. The CDR3 bases are TGCGCCAGCAGCTTGGACGCTAGACGCTCTGGGGCCAACGTCCTGACTTTC. The V call is TRBV5-1, the J call TRBJ2-6; D is unresolved. CDR3 length equals 17 residues. Germline CDR1 SGHRS, CDR2 YFSETQ. Trimming shortened V by 0 bases and J by 0 bases, and 10 bases separated the two germline ends.

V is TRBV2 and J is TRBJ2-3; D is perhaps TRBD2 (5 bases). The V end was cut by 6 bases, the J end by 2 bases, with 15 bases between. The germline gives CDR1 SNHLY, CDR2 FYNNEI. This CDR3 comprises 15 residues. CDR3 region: CASRSLRVTTDTQYF. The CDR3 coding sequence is TGTGCCAGCAGGAGTCTGCGGGTTACCACAGATACGCAGTATTTT.

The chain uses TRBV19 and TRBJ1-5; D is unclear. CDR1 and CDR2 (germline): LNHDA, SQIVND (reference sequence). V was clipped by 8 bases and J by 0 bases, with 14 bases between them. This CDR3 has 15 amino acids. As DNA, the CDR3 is TGTGCCAGTGACATGGGCCAAATTAGCAATCAGCCCCAGCATTTT. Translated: CASDMGQISNQPQHF.

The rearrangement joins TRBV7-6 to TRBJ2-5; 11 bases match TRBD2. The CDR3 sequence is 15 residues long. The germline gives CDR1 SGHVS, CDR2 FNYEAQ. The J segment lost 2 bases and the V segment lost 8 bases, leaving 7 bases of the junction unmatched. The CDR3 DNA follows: TGTGCCAGCGGGGAGGGGACTAGCGGTCAAGAGACCCAGTACTTC. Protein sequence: CASGEGTSGQETQYF.

The CDR3 DNA sequence: TGTGCCACCAGCAGAGGCGGACAGGAGACTGCTGGGGGCTACACCTTC. It codes for CATSRGGQETAGGYTF. The rearrangement links TRBV15 to TRBJ1-2; 7 bases are a match to TRBD1. The ends lost 1 base at V and 8 bases at J; junction bases unmatched: 13. The CDR3 has 16 residues. Germline-derived CDR1 and CDR2 are LNHNV and YYDKDF (reference sequence).

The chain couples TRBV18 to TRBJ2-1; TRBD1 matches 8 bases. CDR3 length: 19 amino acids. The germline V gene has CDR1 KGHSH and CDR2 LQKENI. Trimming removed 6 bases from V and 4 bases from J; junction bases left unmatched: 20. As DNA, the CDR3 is TGTGCCAGCTCGCCAGAAAAGAGTAGGGGACAGGCGGGGTACAATGAGCAGTTCTTC. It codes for CASSPEKSRGQAGYNEQFF.